This TCR beta chain was identified in a study of T cell responses to AZD1222 COVID-19 vaccine. As for the study in general: Samples with a second dose at about 4 or about 12 weeks were pooled together. The study's findings and limits: In all cases, repertoires were sampled only after the peak T cell response.

The CDR3 has 11 residues. The V gene's germline CDR1 is SEHNR and CDR2 FQNEAQ (reference sequence). Repertoires were generated with immunoSEQ multiplex PCR, while TCRdb's copy carries only in-frame clones and drops some. The sample carries approximately 82,000 clones, 85% recorded once. Concerning this clone: The antigen is undetermined. A junction end diverges from the germline sequence, so it may reflect a read error. This specimen includes other DNA sequences encoding the same CDR3.

The specimen was peripheral blood, collected on day 0 of AZD1222 vaccination. This receptor was taken from an adult in good health. This chain joins TRBV7-9 and TRBJ1-4; TRBD1 matches 11 bases. CDR3: CASSRGQGEFF. In nucleotides, the CDR3 is TGTGCTAGCAGCAGGGGACAGGGGGAGTTTTTT.